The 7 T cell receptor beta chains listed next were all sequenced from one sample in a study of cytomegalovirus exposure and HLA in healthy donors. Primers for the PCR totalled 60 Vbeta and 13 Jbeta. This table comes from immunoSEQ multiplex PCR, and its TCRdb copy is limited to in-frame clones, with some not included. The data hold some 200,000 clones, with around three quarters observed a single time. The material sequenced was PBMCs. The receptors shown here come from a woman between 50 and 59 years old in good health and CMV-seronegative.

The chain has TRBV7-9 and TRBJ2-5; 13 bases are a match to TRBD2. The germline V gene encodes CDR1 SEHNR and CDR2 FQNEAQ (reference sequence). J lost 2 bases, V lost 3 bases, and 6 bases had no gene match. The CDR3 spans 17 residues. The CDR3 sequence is CASSFERTSGRQETQYF. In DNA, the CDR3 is TGTGCCAGCAGCTTCGAGAGGACTAGCGGGAGACAAGAGACCCAGTACTTC.

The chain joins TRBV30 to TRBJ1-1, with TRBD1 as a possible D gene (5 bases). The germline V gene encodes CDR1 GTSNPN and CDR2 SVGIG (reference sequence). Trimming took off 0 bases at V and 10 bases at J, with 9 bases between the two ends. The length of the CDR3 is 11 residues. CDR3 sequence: CAWSVRGGAFF. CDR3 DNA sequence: TGTGCCTGGAGTGTACGGGGGGGAGCTTTCTTT.

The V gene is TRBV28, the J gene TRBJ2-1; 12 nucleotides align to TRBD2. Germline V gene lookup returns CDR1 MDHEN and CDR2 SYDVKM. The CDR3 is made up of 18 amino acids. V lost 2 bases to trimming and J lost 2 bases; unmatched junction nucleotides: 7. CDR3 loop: CASSLDASGGATYNEQFF. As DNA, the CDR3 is TGTGCCAGCAGTTTAGATGCTAGCGGGGGGGCGACCTACAATGAGCAGTTCTTC.

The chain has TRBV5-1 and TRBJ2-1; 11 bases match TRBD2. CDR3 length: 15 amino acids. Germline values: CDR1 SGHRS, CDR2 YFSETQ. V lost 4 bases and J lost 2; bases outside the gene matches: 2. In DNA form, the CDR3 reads TGCGCCAGCAGCCCGGGACTAGCGGCCTACAATGAGCAGTTCTTC. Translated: CASSPGLAAYNEQFF.

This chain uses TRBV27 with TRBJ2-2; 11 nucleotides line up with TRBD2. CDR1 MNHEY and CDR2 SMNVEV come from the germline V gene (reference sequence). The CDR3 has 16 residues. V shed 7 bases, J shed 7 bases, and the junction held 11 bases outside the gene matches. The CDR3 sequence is CASTPAGSGGVGELFF. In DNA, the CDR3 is TGTGCCAGCACTCCCGCGGGTAGCGGGGGGGTCGGGGAGCTGTTTTTT.

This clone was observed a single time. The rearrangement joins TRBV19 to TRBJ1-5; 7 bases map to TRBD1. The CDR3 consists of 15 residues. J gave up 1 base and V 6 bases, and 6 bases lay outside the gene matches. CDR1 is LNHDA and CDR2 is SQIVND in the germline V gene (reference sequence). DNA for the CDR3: TGTGCCAGTAGCCCGACAGGGATGAGCAATCAGCCCCAGCATTTT. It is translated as CASSPTGMSNQPQHF.

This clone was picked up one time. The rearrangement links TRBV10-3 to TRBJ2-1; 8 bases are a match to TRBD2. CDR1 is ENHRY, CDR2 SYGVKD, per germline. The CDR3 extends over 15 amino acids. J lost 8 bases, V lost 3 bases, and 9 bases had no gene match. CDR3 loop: CAISETGTSDYEQFF. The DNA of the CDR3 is TGTGCCATCAGTGAAACCGGGACTAGTGACTATGAGCAGTTCTTC.